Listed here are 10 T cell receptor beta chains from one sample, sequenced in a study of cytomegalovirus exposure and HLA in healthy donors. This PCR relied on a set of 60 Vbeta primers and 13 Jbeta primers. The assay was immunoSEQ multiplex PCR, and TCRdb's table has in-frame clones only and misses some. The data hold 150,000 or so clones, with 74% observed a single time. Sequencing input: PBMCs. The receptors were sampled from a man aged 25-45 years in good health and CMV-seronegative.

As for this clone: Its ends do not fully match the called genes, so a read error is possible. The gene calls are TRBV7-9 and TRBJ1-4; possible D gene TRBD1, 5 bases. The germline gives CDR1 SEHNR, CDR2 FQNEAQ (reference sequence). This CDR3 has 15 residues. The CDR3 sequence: CSSSFSGGGDEKLFF. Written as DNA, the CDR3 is TGTTCCAGCAGCTTCTCCGGTGGAGGGGATGAAAAACTGTTTTTT.

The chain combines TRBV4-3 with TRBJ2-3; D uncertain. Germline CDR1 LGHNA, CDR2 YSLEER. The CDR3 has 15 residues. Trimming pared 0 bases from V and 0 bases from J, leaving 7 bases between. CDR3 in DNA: TGCGCCAGCAGCCAAGAGGCGCGGAGCACAGATACGCAGTATTTT. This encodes CASSQEARSTDTQYF.

The DNA of the CDR3 is TGTGCAAGTCGCTTAGCCCCGACAGGGCCGAACACTGAAGCTTTCTTT. Protein sequence: CASRLAPTGPNTEAFF. This chain uses TRBV12-2 with TRBJ1-1; the DNA was not compared with TRBD1, the D call given in the table. TRBV12-2 is designated a pseudogene. The CDR3 loop spans 16 amino acids.

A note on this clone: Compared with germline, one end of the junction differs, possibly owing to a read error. The CDR3 reads CASTGVKNGYPF. The CDR3 nucleotides read TGTGCCAGCACAGGGGTGAAAAATGGCTACCCCTTC. The V gene is TRBV13, the J gene TRBJ1-2; D may be TRBD1 (6 bases). The germline gives CDR1 PRHDT, CDR2 FYEKMQ (reference sequence). This CDR3 is built from 12 residues.

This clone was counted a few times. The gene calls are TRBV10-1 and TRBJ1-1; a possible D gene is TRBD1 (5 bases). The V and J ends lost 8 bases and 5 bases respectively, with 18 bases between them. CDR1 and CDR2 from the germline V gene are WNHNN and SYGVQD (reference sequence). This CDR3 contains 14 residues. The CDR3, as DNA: TGCGCCAGCTGCATAAACGTCAGGGCTACTGAAGCTTTCTTT. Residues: CASCINVRATEAFF.

The CDR3 nucleotides are TGTGCCAGCAGTTTATTCGGCCTAGCGGGGGATCACACCGGGGAGCTGTTTTTT. It encodes CASSLFGLAGDHTGELFF. The chain employs TRBV28 and TRBJ2-2; 10 nucleotides line up with TRBD2. This CDR3 spans 18 amino acids. The ends lost 1 base at V and 3 bases at J; junction bases unmatched: 8. The germline V gene has CDR1 MDHEN and CDR2 SYDVKM.

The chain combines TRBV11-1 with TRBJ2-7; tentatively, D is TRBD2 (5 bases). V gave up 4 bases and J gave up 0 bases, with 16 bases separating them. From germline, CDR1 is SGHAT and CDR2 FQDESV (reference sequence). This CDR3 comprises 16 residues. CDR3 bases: TGTGCCAGCAGCTCCCCCCGAGGGAAAAGCTCCTACGAGCAGTACTTC. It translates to CASSSPRGKSSYEQYF.

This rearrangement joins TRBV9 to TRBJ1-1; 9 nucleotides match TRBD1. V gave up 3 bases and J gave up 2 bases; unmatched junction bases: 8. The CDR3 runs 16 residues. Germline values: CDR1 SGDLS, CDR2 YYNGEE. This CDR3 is CASSASGDRVNTEAFF. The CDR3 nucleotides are TGTGCCAGCAGCGCCTCAGGGGACAGGGTAAACACTGAAGCTTTCTTT.

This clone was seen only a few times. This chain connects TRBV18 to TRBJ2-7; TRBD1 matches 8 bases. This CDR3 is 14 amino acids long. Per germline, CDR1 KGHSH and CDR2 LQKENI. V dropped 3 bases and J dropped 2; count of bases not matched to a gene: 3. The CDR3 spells CASSPGQATYEQYF. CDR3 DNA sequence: TGTGCCAGCTCACCGGGACAGGCAACCTACGAGCAGTACTTC.

The CDR3 nucleotides are TGTGCCAGCAGCTCGACCGGGACAGCCTATGGCTACACCTTC. Amino acid sequence: CASSSTGTAYGYTF. The rearrangement joins TRBV7-2 to TRBJ1-2, with 7 bases lining up with TRBD1. Trimming removed 4 bases from V and 4 bases from J; junction bases left unmatched: 6. The CDR3 totals 14 residues. Germline values: CDR1 SGHTA, CDR2 FQGNSA.